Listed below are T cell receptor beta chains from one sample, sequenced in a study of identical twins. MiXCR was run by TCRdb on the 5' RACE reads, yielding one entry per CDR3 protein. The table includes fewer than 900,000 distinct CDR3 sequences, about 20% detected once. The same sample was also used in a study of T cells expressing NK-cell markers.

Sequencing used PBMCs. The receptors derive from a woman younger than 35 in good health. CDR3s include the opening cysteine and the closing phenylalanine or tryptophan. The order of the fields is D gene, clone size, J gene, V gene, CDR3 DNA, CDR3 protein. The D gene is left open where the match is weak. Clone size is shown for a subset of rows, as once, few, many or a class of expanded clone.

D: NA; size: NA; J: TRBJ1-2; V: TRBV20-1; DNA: TGCAGTGCTAGTACCAGGGTGGATGGCTACACCTTC; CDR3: CSASTRVDGYTF
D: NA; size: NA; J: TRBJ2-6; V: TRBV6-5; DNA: TGTGCCAGCAGTTACGTGGGTGACTCTGGGGCCAACGTCCTGACTTTC; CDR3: CASSYVGDSGANVLTF
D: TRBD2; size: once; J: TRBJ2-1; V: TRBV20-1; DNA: TGCAGTGCCCAGAGGGCTAGCGGGGGGGCACATGAGCAGTTCTTC; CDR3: CSAQRASGGAHEQFF
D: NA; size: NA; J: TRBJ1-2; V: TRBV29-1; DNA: TGCAGCGGACGGCAGATGGATGGCTACACCTTC; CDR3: CSGRQMDGYTF
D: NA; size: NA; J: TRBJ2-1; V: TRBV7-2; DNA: TGTGCCAGCAGCTTAGCCCTGGATGAGCAGTTCTTC; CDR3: CASSLALDEQFF
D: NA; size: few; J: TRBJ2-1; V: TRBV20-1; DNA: TGCAGTGCTAGAGTCGGTTATTCGGATTACAATGAGCAGTTCTTC; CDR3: CSARVGYSDYNEQFF
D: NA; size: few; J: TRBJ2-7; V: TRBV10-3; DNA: TGTGCCATCACAGAGGGCAGCTCCTACGAGCAGTACTTC; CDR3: CAITEGSSYEQYF
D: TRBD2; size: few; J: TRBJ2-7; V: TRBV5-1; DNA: TGCGCCAGCAGCCTCCAAGCGGGAGGGGACGAGCAGTACTTC; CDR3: CASSLQAGGDEQYF
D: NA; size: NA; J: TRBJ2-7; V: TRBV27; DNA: TGTGCCACCGGCCTGGCCAGCGGTTCTGAGCAGTACTTC; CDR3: CATGLASGSEQYF
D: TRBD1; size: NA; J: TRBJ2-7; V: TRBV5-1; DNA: TGCGCCAGCAGCCAAACAGGGGTGGTGTACGAGCAGTACTTC; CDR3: CASSQTGVVYEQYF
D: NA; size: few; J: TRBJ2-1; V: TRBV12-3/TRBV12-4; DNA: TGTGCCAGCCTGTCCCTTGACCCCCAAAATGGGTACAATGAGCAGTTCTTC; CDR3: CASLSLDPQNGYNEQFF
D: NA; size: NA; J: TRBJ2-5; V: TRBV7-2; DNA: TGTGCCAGCAGCCTAGAGGCAGGGATTCAAGAGACCCAGTACTTC; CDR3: CASSLEAGIQETQYF
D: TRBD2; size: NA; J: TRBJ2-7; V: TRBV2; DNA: TGTGCCGCCGGACTAGGCTTATACGAGCAGTACTTC; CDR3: CAAGLGLYEQYF
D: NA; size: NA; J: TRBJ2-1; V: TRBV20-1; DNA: TGCAGTGCGACGTTAAGCTCCTACAATGAGCAGTTCTTC; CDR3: CSATLSSYNEQFF
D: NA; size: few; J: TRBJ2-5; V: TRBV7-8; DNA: TGTGCCAGCAGCAAGGCGAGCTTCCTGTACTTC; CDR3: CASSKASFLYF
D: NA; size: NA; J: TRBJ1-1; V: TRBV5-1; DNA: TGCGCCAGCAGAATCGAGGGCATGGACACTGAAGCTTTCTTT; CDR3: CASRIEGMDTEAFF
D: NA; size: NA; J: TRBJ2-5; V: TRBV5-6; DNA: TGTGCCAGCAGCACCGCAATTGGGACCCAGTACTTC; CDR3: CASSTAIGTQYF
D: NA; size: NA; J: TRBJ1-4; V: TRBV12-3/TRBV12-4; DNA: TGTGCCAGCAGTTTAGGAATCAATGAAAAACTGTTTTTT; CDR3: CASSLGINEKLFF
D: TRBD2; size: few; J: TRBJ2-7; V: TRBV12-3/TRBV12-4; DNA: TGTGCCAGCAGACACGGGGGGGCCTACGAGCAGTACTTC; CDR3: CASRHGGAYEQYF
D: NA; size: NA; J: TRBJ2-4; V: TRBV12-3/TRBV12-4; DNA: TGTGCCAGCAGTCTAGGGGGGGGGTCCACTCAGTACTTC; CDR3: CASSLGGGSTQYF
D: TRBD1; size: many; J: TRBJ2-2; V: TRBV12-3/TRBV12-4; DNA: TGTGCCAGCAGTACAAGACAGGGTCAAGTCGGGGAGCTGTTTTTT; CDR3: CASSTRQGQVGELFF
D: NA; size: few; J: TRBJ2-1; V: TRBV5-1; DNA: TGCGCCAGCAGCTTGGAGTTCAGGGGTTTCAATGAGCAGTTCTTC; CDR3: CASSLEFRGFNEQFF
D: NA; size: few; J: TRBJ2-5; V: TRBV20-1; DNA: TGCAGTGCTTCCCGGGGGGCCGGAGAGACCCAGTACTTC; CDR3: CSASRGAGETQYF
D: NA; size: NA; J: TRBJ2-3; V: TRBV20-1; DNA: TGCAGTTCTACCAGCACTAGCACAGATACGCAGTATTTT; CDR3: CSSTSTSTDTQYF
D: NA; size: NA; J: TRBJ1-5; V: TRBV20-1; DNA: TGCAGTGCTAGAGGAGGGGTGAGGGGCTGGGCCCAGCATTTT; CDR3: CSARGGVRGWAQHF
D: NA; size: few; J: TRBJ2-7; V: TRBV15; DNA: TGTGCCACGGGGAAACAGGGAATAGGCTACGAGCAGTACTTC; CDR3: CATGKQGIGYEQYF
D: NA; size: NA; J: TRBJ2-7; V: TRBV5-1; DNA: TGCGCCAGCAGCTCGGGCATCCGGAACGAGCAGTACTTC; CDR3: CASSSGIRNEQYF
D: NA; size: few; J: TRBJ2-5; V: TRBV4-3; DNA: TGCGCCAGCAGCCAAGACTACCCTCGCGGCCAAGAGACCCAGTACTTC; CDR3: CASSQDYPRGQETQYF
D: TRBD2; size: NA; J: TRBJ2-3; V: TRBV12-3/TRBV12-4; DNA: TGTGCCAGCAGCCCTAGCGGGAGCTCTGATACGCAGTATTTT; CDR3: CASSPSGSSDTQYF
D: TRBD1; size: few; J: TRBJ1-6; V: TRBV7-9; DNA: TGTGCCAGCAGCCTCAAGACAGGGACCAATTCACCCCTCCACTTT; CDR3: CASSLKTGTNSPLHF
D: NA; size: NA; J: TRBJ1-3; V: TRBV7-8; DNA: TGTGCCAGCAGCTTAAGGCGTGGGGGATCTGGAAACACCATATATTTT; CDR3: CASSLRRGGSGNTIYF
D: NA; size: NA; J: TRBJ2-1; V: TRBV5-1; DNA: TGCGCCAGCAGACTGGTACCGGGGCGGAGCTCCTACAATGAGCAGTTCTTC; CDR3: CASRLVPGRSSYNEQFF
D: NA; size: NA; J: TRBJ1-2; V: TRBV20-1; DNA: TGCAGTGCTTCGGAGGGCCAGACGTATGGCTACACCTTC; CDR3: CSASEGQTYGYTF
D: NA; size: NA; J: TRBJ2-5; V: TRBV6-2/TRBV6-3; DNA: TGTGCCAGCAGTCATAATACAGGCCCCCAAGAGACCCAGTACTTC; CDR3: CASSHNTGPQETQYF